The rows below give T cell receptor beta chains drawn from one sample of a study of OX40 agonist ivuxolimab in advanced cancers. Data came from immunoSEQ multiplex PCR; TCRdb stores just in-frame clones and leaves some out. This sample carries 90,000 to 150,000 clones, over 75% of them seen once, and the ten largest clones take approximately 0.55%. Sequences were derived from CD4+ or CD8+ T cells sorted from blood, sampled in a trial of the OX40 agonist ivuxolimab. The receptors come from an adult with an advanced solid tumor such as melanoma, head and neck, liver or kidney cancer. Both conserved end residues are part of each CDR3. A D gene is named only where the DNA matches it firmly. Size is stated for part of the rows, as once, few or many counts, or as a class when the clone is expanded.

V gene	clone size	D gene	J gene	CDR3 DNA	CDR3 protein
TRBV5-1	NA	NA	TRBJ1-4	TGCGCCAGCAGCTTGGAACCCAGGAACTTTAATGAAAAACTGTTTTTT	CASSLEPRNFNEKLFF
TRBV4-3	NA	NA	TRBJ2-5	TGCGCCAGCAGCCAAGGGGTTGGGCTACAAGAGACCCAGTACTTC	CASSQGVGLQETQYF
TRBV9	NA	NA	TRBJ1-1	TGTGCCAGCAGCGTCACGGGCGTGAACACTGAAGCTTTCTTT	CASSVTGVNTEAFF
TRBV29-1	NA	NA	TRBJ1-6	TGCAGCGTTGTCGAATTCTATAATTCACCCCTCCACTTT	CSVVEFYNSPLHF
TRBV5-1	NA	TRBD1	TRBJ2-7	TGCGCCAGTAGCCTCCCTGAGGCAGGGGGCTACGAGCAGTACTTC	CASSLPEAGGYEQYF
TRBV7-2	NA	NA	TRBJ2-2	TGTGCCAGCAGCTTCGCAGGGGCAAGATTGGCCGGGGAGCTGTTTTTT	CASSFAGARLAGELFF
TRBV19	once	NA	TRBJ1-4	TGTGCCAGTAGTCCTCAGATCAGAGAAAAACTGTTTTTT	CASSPQIREKLFF
TRBV30	NA	TRBD1	TRBJ2-1	TGTGCCTGGAAAGGCGGACAGGGTACGAATGAGCAGTTCTTC	CAWKGGQGTNEQFF
TRBV7-9	NA	TRBD2	TRBJ2-5	TGTGCCAGCAGCCCAAACCCGGGACTAGATGTCGGGACCCAGTACTTC	CASSPNPGLDVGTQYF
TRBV19	NA	NA	TRBJ2-5	TGTGCCAGTCGGCCGGGGCCAGCCCAGTACTTC	CASRPGPAQYF
TRBV28	NA	NA	TRBJ1-6	TGTGCCAGCAGTTTACTCAGGGGAGGGAGTTCACCCCTCCACTTT	CASSLLRGGSSPLHF
TRBV2	NA	NA	TRBJ1-2	TGTGCCAGCAGTGAGGGGTCTAACTATGGCTACACCTTC	CASSEGSNYGYTF
TRBV6-6	few	NA	TRBJ2-7	TGTGCCAGCAGTTCCTCTGGAGGCGAGCAGTACTTC	CASSSSGGEQYF
TRBV5-1	NA	NA	TRBJ1-6	TGCGCCAGCAGCTTGGTGTCAGATCTCCGGAATTCACCCCTCCACTTT	CASSLVSDLRNSPLHF
TRBV28	NA	NA	TRBJ2-4	TGTGCCAGCAGTTTTGCCAAAAACATTCAGTACTTC	CASSFAKNIQYF
TRBV7-7	NA	TRBD1	TRBJ2-5	TGTGCCAGCAGCTTTGGGACAGGGGGCTTAGAGACCCAGTACTTC	CASSFGTGGLETQYF
TRBV6-5	NA	NA	TRBJ1-6	TGTGCCATTAGCTCGGGCAGGGAAGTTTCACCCCTCCACTTT	CAISSGREVSPLHF
TRBV2	NA	NA	TRBJ1-5	TGTGCCAGCAGGGAATTCACCGAGGCCGGTCAGCCCCAGCATTTT	CASREFTEAGQPQHF
TRBV5-1	NA	NA	TRBJ1-2	TGCACCAGCAGCTCAGATCCGGGGCCCTATGGCTACACCTTC	CTSSSDPGPYGYTF
TRBV10-3	NA	TRBD1	TRBJ1-3	TGTGCCATCACCCCGACAGGGTACGGAAACACCATATATTTT	CAITPTGYGNTIYF
TRBV11-2	NA	NA	TRBJ2-3	TGTGCCAGCAGCCAACCCCCCAGCACAGATACGCAGTATTTT	CASSQPPSTDTQYF
TRBV4-3	NA	NA	TRBJ2-5	TGCGCCAGCAGCCAAGATCGCAGGGGCAGACAGACCCAGTACTTC	CASSQDRRGRQTQYF
TRBV6-5	NA	NA	TRBJ1-2	TGTGCCAGCAGTTACGAGGGACGGAACTATGGCTACACCTTC	CASSYEGRNYGYTF
TRBV19	NA	NA	TRBJ2-5	TGTGCCAGTAGTCAGCAGGGTTTAGGGACCCAGTACTTC	CASSQQGLGTQYF
TRBV4-3	NA	NA	TRBJ2-5	TGCGCCAGCAGCCAAGGTGTTGTTACCGGGACTGCCAAAGAGACCCAGTACTTC	CASSQGVVTGTAKETQYF
TRBV19	NA	NA	TRBJ1-1	TGTGCCTGTAAACTCGGGACGGACACAGAAGCTTTCTTT	CACKLGTDTEAFF
TRBV27	NA	NA	TRBJ1-4	TGTGCCAGCAGTTTAAGGATCGGGCAGGGAGGGACTAATGAAAAACTGTTTTTT	CASSLRIGQGGTNEKLFF
TRBV15	NA	NA	TRBJ1-4	TGTGCCACCAGCAGAGATTTGGCAGAAAAACTGTTTTTT	CATSRDLAEKLFF
TRBV10-3	NA	NA	TRBJ1-4	TGTGCCATCAGTGAGTGGGACGGCGAAAAACTGTTTTTT	CAISEWDGEKLFF
TRBV5-1	NA	NA	TRBJ2-7	TGCGCCAGCAGCTTGGTGGCAGGGGATCCCTACGAGCAGTACTTC	CASSLVAGDPYEQYF
TRBV27	NA	NA	TRBJ1-6	TGTGCCAGCAGTTTTGCGGAAAATCATTCACCCCACCACTTT	CASSFAENHSPHHF
TRBV6-5	NA	NA	TRBJ1-1	TGTGCCAGCAGCTCCGACACCATGAACACTGAAGCTTTCTTT	CASSSDTMNTEAFF
TRBV5-1	NA	NA	TRBJ2-1	TGCGCCAGCAGCTTGGACAGTACAACCTACAATGAGCAGTTCTTC	CASSLDSTTYNEQFF
TRBV28	NA	TRBD2	TRBJ2-5	TGTGCCAGACGAGGACCAGCGGGGGTTAGGAGTGACCAGTACTTC	CARRGPAGVRSDQYF
TRBV18	NA	TRBD1	TRBJ1-5	TGTGCCAGCTCCCCGAGGCAGGGGGCGCCTAGCAATCAGCCCCAGCATTTT	CASSPRQGAPSNQPQHF
TRBV10-2	NA	NA	TRBJ1-4	TGCGCCAGCAGTGAGATCGGGGCTGAGAGAGAAAAACTGTTTTTT	CASSEIGAEREKLFF
TRBV7-2	NA	NA	TRBJ1-2	TGTGCCAGCAGCCAGGGGAGGGTGACTATTGACTACACCTTC	CASSQGRVTIDYTF
TRBV6-6	NA	NA	TRBJ2-5	TGTGCCAGCAGTTACACCGAGCAAGAGACCCAGTACTTC	CASSYTEQETQYF
TRBV6-6	NA	NA	TRBJ2-1	TGTGCCAGCAGTTACCCGGGACGGTACAATGAGCAGTTCTTC	CASSYPGRYNEQFF
TRBV4-3	NA	TRBD2	TRBJ2-6	TGCGCCAGCAGCCAGGGGGGGACTTCTGGGGCCAACGTCCTGACTTTC	CASSQGGTSGANVLTF
TRBV25-1	NA	TRBD2	TRBJ2-4	TGTGCCAGCTCCCCCCAAGCGGGGGTAGCCAAAAACATTCAGTACTTC	CASSPQAGVAKNIQYF
TRBV30	few	NA	TRBJ1-5	TGTGCCTGGAGCGGAATCGATCAGCCCCAGCATTTT	CAWSGIDQPQHF
TRBV29-1	NA	TRBD1	TRBJ1-2	TGCAGCGTTGGGGACAGTTCCTCCGGCTACACCTTC	CSVGDSSSGYTF
TRBV10-3	NA	NA	TRBJ1-1	TGTGCCATCCTGGAGGGAATGAACACTGAAGCTTTCTTT	CAILEGMNTEAFF
TRBV18	NA	NA	TRBJ2-1	TGTGCCAGCTCACCAGGGGAGAGCTCCTACAATGAGCAGTTCTTC	CASSPGESSYNEQFF
TRBV7-2	NA	TRBD1	TRBJ1-4	TGTGCCAGCAGCAAAACAGGGGGGGCTAATGAAAAACTGTTTTTT	CASSKTGGANEKLFF
TRBV6-5	NA	NA	TRBJ2-7	TGTGCCAGCAGTTACTCGCTAGGGGGCTCCTACGAGCAGTACTTC	CASSYSLGGSYEQYF
TRBV5-6	NA	NA	TRBJ1-2	TGTGCCAGCAGCACCGGGGCAGGGCACTATGGCTACACCTTC	CASSTGAGHYGYTF
TRBV11-2	once	NA	TRBJ2-3	TGTGCCAGCACTCGTCGCGAGTGGACGGGAGATACGCAGTATTTT	CASTRREWTGDTQYF
TRBV6-4	once	NA	TRBJ2-7	TGTGCCAGCAGTGGCCTCTACGAGCAGTACTTC	CASSGLYEQYF
TRBV30	NA	NA	TRBJ1-3	TGTGCCTGGAGTGCAGTAGGCAGGGAAAACACCATATATTTT	CAWSAVGRENTIYF
TRBV9	NA	NA	TRBJ2-7	TGTGCCAGCAGCGTCGGACTTAGCGTCTACGAGCAGTACTTC	CASSVGLSVYEQYF
TRBV19	NA	NA	TRBJ1-1	TGTGCCAGTAGTATTCGAGCTGAAGCTTTCTTT	CASSIRAEAFF